These T cell receptor beta chains were read from a single sample in a study of cytomegalovirus exposure and HLA in healthy donors. The data were produced by immunoSEQ multiplex PCR, yet TCRdb's version contains in-frame clones alone and is incomplete. The sample lists some 98,000 clones, roughly 90% occurring once. What was sequenced was PBMCs. These receptors all stem from a man aged 18 to 29 in good health and CMV-seropositive. Both conserved end residues are part of each CDR3. Fields, in order: CDR3 protein, CDR3 DNA, D gene, J gene, CDR3 length, clone size, V gene. D genes are given only for firm matches. The size field is filled for only some rows; it gives once, few, many or a size class.

CDR3aa: CASSTRTGQVLMNTEAFF
CDR3nt: TGCGCCAGCAGCACTCGGACAGGGCAGGTTTTGATGAACACTGAAGCTTTCTTT
d_gene: TRBD1
j_gene: TRBJ1-1
len: 18
abundance: -
v_gene: TRBV5-1

CDR3aa: CASSLGTGFQPQHF
CDR3nt: TGTGCCAGCAGTTTAGGGACAGGGTTTCAGCCCCAGCATTTT
d_gene: TRBD1
j_gene: TRBJ1-5
len: 14
abundance: few
v_gene: TRBV27

CDR3aa: CAIMRTGGEGNQPQHF
CDR3nt: TGTGCCATAATGCGGACAGGGGGCGAGGGCAATCAGCCCCAGCATTTT
d_gene: TRBD1
j_gene: TRBJ1-5
len: 16
abundance: -
v_gene: TRBV11-2

CDR3aa: CASSPPEQGYYEQYF
CDR3nt: TGTGCCAGCTCACCACCGGAACAGGGTTACTACGAGCAGTACTTC
d_gene: -
j_gene: TRBJ2-7
len: 15
abundance: -
v_gene: TRBV18

CDR3aa: CASSPLQGGTEAFF
CDR3nt: TGTGCCAGCAGCCCCCTCCAGGGCGGCACTGAAGCTTTCTTT
d_gene: -
j_gene: TRBJ1-1
len: 14
abundance: -
v_gene: TRBV7-3

CDR3aa: CASSISSSGKNIQYF
CDR3nt: TGTGCCAGTAGTATTAGTAGCTCGGGCAAAAACATTCAGTACTTC
d_gene: -
j_gene: TRBJ2-4
len: 15
abundance: -
v_gene: TRBV19

CDR3aa: CASSHEQGDVRNTIYF
CDR3nt: TGTGCCAGCAGCCATGAACAGGGGGACGTTCGGAACACCATATATTTT
d_gene: TRBD1
j_gene: TRBJ1-3
len: 16
abundance: -
v_gene: TRBV4-2

CDR3aa: CAISPGDRGYEQYF
CDR3nt: TGTGCCATCAGCCCCGGGGACAGGGGCTACGAGCAGTACTTC
d_gene: TRBD1
j_gene: TRBJ2-7
len: 14
abundance: -
v_gene: TRBV10-3

CDR3aa: CASSVASGEKHYEQYF
CDR3nt: TGTGCCAGCAGCGTAGCGTCAGGCGAGAAGCACTACGAGCAGTACTTC
d_gene: -
j_gene: TRBJ2-7
len: 16
abundance: -
v_gene: TRBV9

CDR3aa: CASSLRDRGHTEAFF
CDR3nt: TGTGCCAGCAGCTTACGGGACAGGGGTCACACTGAAGCTTTCTTT
d_gene: TRBD1
j_gene: TRBJ1-1
len: 15
abundance: -
v_gene: TRBV5-4

CDR3aa: CASGSRYNEQFF
CDR3nt: TGCGCCAGCGGGAGCAGGTACAATGAGCAGTTCTTC
d_gene: -
j_gene: TRBJ2-1
len: 12
abundance: -
v_gene: TRBV4-3

CDR3aa: CASSQVDFQETQYF
CDR3nt: TGCGCCAGCAGCCAAGTAGACTTTCAAGAGACCCAGTACTTC
d_gene: -
j_gene: TRBJ2-5
len: 14
abundance: -
v_gene: TRBV4-1

CDR3aa: CASSAQGGNTIYF
CDR3nt: TGTGCCAGCAGCGCACAGGGTGGAAACACCATATATTTT
d_gene: -
j_gene: TRBJ1-3
len: 13
abundance: -
v_gene: TRBV9

CDR3aa: CASSGPIEGVRYEQYF
CDR3nt: TGTGCCAGCAGCGGACCCATCGAAGGGGTTCGGTACGAGCAGTACTTC
d_gene: -
j_gene: TRBJ2-7
len: 16
abundance: -
v_gene: TRBV7-2

CDR3aa: CASSRGAGEKLFF
CDR3nt: TGTGCCAGCAGCCGGGGGGCTGGGGAAAAACTGTTTTTT
d_gene: -
j_gene: TRBJ1-4
len: 13
abundance: -
v_gene: TRBV11-2

CDR3aa: CASSTRTGGPSNYGYTF
CDR3nt: TGTGCCAGTAGTACGAGGACAGGGGGACCATCTAACTATGGCTACACCTTC
d_gene: TRBD1
j_gene: TRBJ1-2
len: 17
abundance: -
v_gene: TRBV19

CDR3aa: CASTAGQGAYEQYF
CDR3nt: TGTGCCAGTACGGCCGGACAGGGAGCCTACGAGCAGTACTTC
d_gene: TRBD1
j_gene: TRBJ2-7
len: 14
abundance: -
v_gene: TRBV6-5

CDR3aa: CASSQSSGGYYEQYF
CDR3nt: TGCGCCAGCAGCCAGAGTAGCGGGGGCTACTACGAGCAGTACTTC
d_gene: TRBD2
j_gene: TRBJ2-7
len: 15
abundance: -
v_gene: TRBV4-1

CDR3aa: CASSVQTLRQGAHEQYF
CDR3nt: TGTGCCAGCAGCGTCCAGACATTACGACAGGGGGCACACGAGCAGTACTTC
d_gene: TRBD1
j_gene: TRBJ2-7
len: 17
abundance: -
v_gene: TRBV9

CDR3aa: CASSFRTSGGEYNEQFF
CDR3nt: TGTGCCAGCAGCTTCCGGACTAGCGGGGGGGAATACAATGAGCAGTTCTTC
d_gene: TRBD2
j_gene: TRBJ2-1
len: 17
abundance: -
v_gene: TRBV9

CDR3aa: CASSQNRGPVSGQPQHF
CDR3nt: TGTGCCAGCAGCCAGAACAGGGGGCCGGTTTCGGGTCAGCCCCAGCATTTT
d_gene: TRBD1
j_gene: TRBJ1-5
len: 17
abundance: -
v_gene: TRBV4-2

CDR3aa: CASSVAPGAQTYEQYF
CDR3nt: TGTGCCAGCAGCGTAGCTCCAGGGGCTCAAACCTACGAGCAGTACTTC
d_gene: -
j_gene: TRBJ2-7
len: 16
abundance: once
v_gene: TRBV9

CDR3aa: CASSPADGGWDSPLHF
CDR3nt: TGTGCCAGCAGTCCCGCAGATGGGGGGTGGGATTCACCCCTCCACTTT
d_gene: -
j_gene: TRBJ1-6
len: 16
abundance: -
v_gene: TRBV27

CDR3aa: CASSSGGPTDTQYF
CDR3nt: TGTGCCAGTAGTTCTGGGGGCCCCACAGATACGCAGTATTTT
d_gene: -
j_gene: TRBJ2-3
len: 14
abundance: -
v_gene: TRBV19

CDR3aa: CASSLGQGGRDEQFF
CDR3nt: TGTGCCAGCAGCTTAGGACAGGGGGGTCGAGATGAGCAGTTCTTC
d_gene: TRBD1
j_gene: TRBJ2-1
len: 15
abundance: -
v_gene: TRBV7-3

CDR3aa: CASSKEGSSYNEQFF
CDR3nt: TGTGCCAGCTCGAAGGAGGGGTCCTCCTACAATGAGCAGTTCTTC
d_gene: -
j_gene: TRBJ2-1
len: 15
abundance: -
v_gene: TRBV6-4

CDR3aa: CASSDPAEATGWYEQYF
CDR3nt: TGTGCCAGCAGTGACCCCGCGGAGGCGACAGGGTGGTACGAGCAGTACTTC
d_gene: TRBD1
j_gene: TRBJ2-7
len: 17
abundance: -
v_gene: TRBV6-1

CDR3aa: CASSYSQYSYEQYF
CDR3nt: TGTGCCAGCAGTTACTCGCAGTATTCCTACGAGCAGTACTTC
d_gene: -
j_gene: TRBJ2-7
len: 14
abundance: once
v_gene: TRBV6-6

CDR3aa: CASRTSGGANEQFF
CDR3nt: TGTGCCAGCAGGACTAGCGGGGGGGCCAATGAGCAGTTCTTC
d_gene: TRBD2
j_gene: TRBJ2-1
len: 14
abundance: -
v_gene: TRBV6-6

CDR3aa: CATSRGEINSYEQYF
CDR3nt: TGTGCCACCAGCAGAGGAGAAATAAACTCCTACGAGCAGTACTTC
d_gene: -
j_gene: TRBJ2-7
len: 15
abundance: -
v_gene: TRBV15

CDR3aa: CASAIGQGVRYEQYF
CDR3nt: TGTGCCAGCGCCATTGGACAGGGGGTGAGGTACGAGCAGTACTTC
d_gene: TRBD1
j_gene: TRBJ2-7
len: 15
abundance: -
v_gene: TRBV19

CDR3aa: CASSLIAGTDTQYF
CDR3nt: TGTGCCAGCAGTTTAATAGCGGGCACAGATACGCAGTATTTT
d_gene: -
j_gene: TRBJ2-3
len: 14
abundance: -
v_gene: TRBV27

CDR3aa: CASSSGQRSSYGYTF
CDR3nt: TGTGCCAGCAGCTCTGGACAGAGGAGTTCCTATGGCTACACCTTC
d_gene: -
j_gene: TRBJ1-2
len: 15
abundance: -
v_gene: TRBV9

CDR3aa: CASSIGTGAYNEQFF
CDR3nt: TGTGCCAGCAGCATAGGGACAGGGGCCTACAATGAGCAGTTCTTC
d_gene: TRBD1
j_gene: TRBJ2-1
len: 15
abundance: once
v_gene: TRBV11-2

CDR3aa: CASSLAGRYQETQYF
CDR3nt: TGTGCCAGCAGCTTAGCGGGACGGTACCAAGAGACCCAGTACTTC
d_gene: TRBD2
j_gene: TRBJ2-5
len: 15
abundance: -
v_gene: TRBV6-5

CDR3aa: CASSQDWRAVLNSYNEQFF
CDR3nt: TGTGCCAGCAGCCAAGATTGGCGGGCGGTCCTCAACTCCTACAATGAGCAGTTCTTC
d_gene: -
j_gene: TRBJ2-1
len: 19
abundance: -
v_gene: TRBV4-2

CDR3aa: CASSESGGIADTQYF
CDR3nt: TGCGCCAGCAGTGAGTCTGGGGGCATTGCAGATACGCAGTATTTT
d_gene: -
j_gene: TRBJ2-3
len: 15
abundance: -
v_gene: TRBV10-1

CDR3aa: CASSQLGWRNEQFF
CDR3nt: TGCGCCAGCAGCCAACTTGGGTGGCGGAATGAGCAGTTCTTC
d_gene: -
j_gene: TRBJ2-1
len: 14
abundance: -
v_gene: TRBV4-1

CDR3aa: CASSAGTGFYYGNTIYF
CDR3nt: TGTGCCAGCTCAGCCGGGACAGGGTTCTATTACGGAAACACCATATATTTT
d_gene: TRBD1
j_gene: TRBJ1-3
len: 17
abundance: -
v_gene: TRBV18

CDR3aa: CASSPRQGGSEQYF
CDR3nt: TGTGCCAGCAGCCCACGACAGGGTGGAAGCGAGCAGTACTTC
d_gene: TRBD1
j_gene: TRBJ2-7
len: 14
abundance: -
v_gene: TRBV7-2

CDR3aa: CASSVGISGLETQYF
CDR3nt: TGTGCCAGCAGCGTAGGGATTAGCGGGCTGGAGACCCAGTACTTC
d_gene: TRBD2
j_gene: TRBJ2-5
len: 15
abundance: -
v_gene: TRBV9

CDR3aa: CASSRPRDSMNTEAFF
CDR3nt: TGTGCCAGCAGCCGACCGAGGGACAGCATGAACACTGAAGCTTTCTTT
d_gene: TRBD1
j_gene: TRBJ1-1
len: 16
abundance: -
v_gene: TRBV7-9

CDR3aa: CASTSGWGNEQFF
CDR3nt: TGTGCCAGTACTAGCGGTTGGGGCAATGAGCAGTTCTTC
d_gene: TRBD2
j_gene: TRBJ2-1
len: 13
abundance: once
v_gene: TRBV7-3

CDR3aa: CASSSADRYGYTF
CDR3nt: TGTGCCAGCAGCTCGGCGGACAGATATGGCTACACCTTC
d_gene: -
j_gene: TRBJ1-2
len: 13
abundance: -
v_gene: TRBV5-6

CDR3aa: CASTAAPPGLEVLSRNEQFF
CDR3nt: TGTGCCAGTACCGCCGCGCCTCCGGGACTAGAAGTCTTAAGTCGGAATGAGCAGTTCTTC
d_gene: TRBD2
j_gene: TRBJ2-1
len: 20
abundance: -
v_gene: TRBV19

CDR3aa: CASSPNSGQGLDEQFF
CDR3nt: TGTGCCAGCAGCCCGAACTCGGGACAGGGGCTCGATGAGCAGTTCTTC
d_gene: TRBD1
j_gene: TRBJ2-1
len: 16
abundance: -
v_gene: TRBV7-6

CDR3aa: CASSRSADTSTDTQYF
CDR3nt: TGTGCCAGCAGTCGCAGCGCGGACACTAGCACAGATACGCAGTATTTT
d_gene: -
j_gene: TRBJ2-3
len: 16
abundance: -
v_gene: TRBV7-7

CDR3aa: CASSPLSGANTEAFF
CDR3nt: TGTGCCAGCAGCCCCTTGTCAGGCGCGAACACTGAAGCTTTCTTT
d_gene: -
j_gene: TRBJ1-1
len: 15
abundance: -
v_gene: TRBV14

CDR3aa: CASSFDRGSYNEQFF
CDR3nt: TGTGCCAGCAGTTTCGACAGGGGCTCCTACAATGAGCAGTTCTTC
d_gene: TRBD1
j_gene: TRBJ2-1
len: 15
abundance: few
v_gene: TRBV27

CDR3aa: CASSVLADRVDTQYF
CDR3nt: TGTGCCAGCAGCGTTCTAGCGGACCGTGTAGATACGCAGTATTTT
d_gene: TRBD2
j_gene: TRBJ2-3
len: 15
abundance: -
v_gene: TRBV5-4